The present T cell receptor (beta chain) was sequenced within a study of cytomegalovirus exposure and HLA in healthy donors. Points on this clone: Antigen specificity is unknown.

Study-wide findings and caveats: One cluster of highly shared sequence variants probably arose as a sequencing artifact. Specific recognition of CMV antigens was confirmed in vitro for three chains (all CMV-associated).

CDR3 length: 13 amino acids. PCR amplification relied on 60 Vbeta primers (plus 13 Jbeta primers). The repertoire was sequenced with immunoSEQ multiplex PCR; TCRdb's copy has only in-frame clones and lacks some. The sample has 180,000 or so clones, 75% to 80% seen once. The sequence was collected from a man aged 40-49 years in good health and CMV-seropositive. The chain recombines TRBV21-1 with TRBJ2-7; the table's D call TRBD1 went unverified against the DNA. TRBV21-1 is a documented pseudogene. Sequencing was done on a sample of PBMCs. Here the CDR3 DNA reads TGTGCCAGCAGCCAAGCGGCTTGCTACGAGCAGTACTTC. It yields the protein CASSQAACYEQYF.